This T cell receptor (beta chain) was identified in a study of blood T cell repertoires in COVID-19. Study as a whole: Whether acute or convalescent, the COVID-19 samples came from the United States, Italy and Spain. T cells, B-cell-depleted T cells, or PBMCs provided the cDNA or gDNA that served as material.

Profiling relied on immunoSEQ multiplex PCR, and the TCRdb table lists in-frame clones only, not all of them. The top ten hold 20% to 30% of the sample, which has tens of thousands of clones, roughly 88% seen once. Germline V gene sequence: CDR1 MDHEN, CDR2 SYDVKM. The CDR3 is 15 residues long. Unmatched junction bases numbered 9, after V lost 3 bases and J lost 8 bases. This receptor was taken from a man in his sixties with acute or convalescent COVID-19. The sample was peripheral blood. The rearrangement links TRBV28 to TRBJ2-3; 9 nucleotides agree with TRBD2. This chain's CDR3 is CASSFDGGGASTQYF. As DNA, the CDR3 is TGTGCCAGCAGTTTTGACGGCGGGGGGGCCTCTACGCAGTATTTT. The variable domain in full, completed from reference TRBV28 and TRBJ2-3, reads DVKVTQSSRYLVKRTGEKVFLECVQDMDHENMFWYRQDPGLGLRLIYFSYDVKMKEKGDIPEGYSVSREKKERFSLILESASTNQTSMYLCASSFDGGGASTQYFGPGTRLTVL.